This T cell receptor beta chain was found in a study of T cells in Graves' hyperthyroidism and ophthalmopathy (dated by TCRdb to between 2018 and 2021). Study-level background: Peripheral blood was collected at initial diagnosis, before any treatment. To identify distinguishing TCR V-J signatures, a discovery cohort of 90 to 100 patients was used, comprising 40 to 45 with Graves' ophthalmopathy and some 60 with stable Graves' hyperthyroidism. Prospective prediction of ophthalmopathy was tested in an independent validation cohort of some 19 hyperthyroidism patients and 17 patients who later progressed to ophthalmopathy. The approximately 100 discovery patients were randomly split 7:3 into training and test sets. In addition, the study compared T-cell repertoires in thyroid tissue and in blood from six Graves' hyperthyroidism patients. After sampling, hyperthyroidism patients received methimazole starting at 30 mg daily, and ophthalmopathy patients received high-dose intravenous methylprednisolone. The paper reports TCR Vbeta CDR3 sequencing of some 140 peripheral blood samples: around 45 ophthalmopathy, 75 to 80 hyperthyroidism and about 17 progressor patients.

This clonotype was recorded a few times. Its antigen target is currently unknown. Per-nucleotide qualities are absent, and no much larger clonotype sits a single base away. TCR beta CDR3 regions were amplified from RNA transcripts. For the first round of RT-PCR on the TCR CDR3, the HTBI primer set was used together with the Qiagen OneStep RT-PCR kit. Libraries were constructed in a second round of multiplex PCR, after which size selection and purification were performed. Libraries were sequenced paired-end with 100 bp reads on an Illumina HiSeq2000. As for how the authors treated the data: SOAPnuke was used to process the raw data, removing reads that contained adapters or uncalled bases, had a mean Phred below 15, or lacked an exact match to the constant primer or identifier. COPE v1.2.5 was used to merge the high-quality paired reads, and each unique nucleotide sequence was defined as a clonotype. MiTCR v1.1 was used to align clonotypes to the IMGT TRBV, TRBD and TRBJ reference segments. The analysis included only V-J combinations with a frequency above 0.0001, which together covered around 99% of the repertoires. The TCS score was defined as the ratio of F50 (clonal expansion) to E x V (chaos), calculated using BLOSUM62-based TCRdist between CDR3 peptides within each V-J. Welch's t-statistics and random forest reduced around 520 V-J features to 13, which were used in a naive Bayes classifier (R e1071). TCRdb reworked the public reads: Q25 trimming with fastp, MiXCR clone assembly, productive beta chains retained. Here each entry gathers all rows of one CDR3 protein and keeps the most common genes and DNA. The V and J calls here are based on TCRdb, not the publication. This sample is represented by under 500,000 distinct CDR3 sequences; over 12% of them were singletons. 25% to 30% of the sample is held by the ten biggest clonotypes.

Overall study results and their limits: No statistical method was used to fix the sample size in advance, and group allocation was not hidden from the investigators. Blood samples also contained most of the expanded thyroid clonotypes (frequency above 0.001), which suggests that blood repertoires may reflect thyroid immune responses. Ophthalmopathy was separated from stable hyperthyroidism by a 13 V-J signature model, with just over 85% sensitivity and roughly 81% specificity obtained in cross-validation and 80%/75% obtained in testing. In validation, progression to ophthalmopathy was predicted by the model with 55% to 71% sensitivity and 72% to 80% specificity, a median of 6.5 months before onset.

CDR1 and CDR2 were assigned from the germline V gene as SNHLY and FYNNEI. The trim is 1 base for V and 5 bases for J, with a gap of 4 bases between the germline ends. The CDR3 runs 12 amino acids, cysteine and phenylalanine included. CDR3 DNA is the only sequence kept; it has 36 bases, read in frame from the first base. Ophthalmopathy patients had moderately to severely active disease, Clinical Activity Score of at least 3, NOSPECS grade of at least 4, and duration under 3 months. Any patient with an uncontrolled infection, another autoimmune disease, pregnancy or lactation was excluded. Diagnoses relied on clinical symptoms, serum thyroxine and TRAb, thyroid ultrasound and orbital computed tomography. PBMCs were separated from 8 to 10 ml of fresh peripheral blood using Ficoll-Paque density gradient centrifugation. Trizol reagent was used to extract total RNA, and RNA quality was then checked on an Agilent 2100 Bioanalyzer.

This TCR was sampled from a man over 45 with Graves' ophthalmopathy. The sequencing input was blood. The V gene is TRBV2 and the J gene is TRBJ2-3; no confident D gene assignment can be made. At the DNA level, the sequence is TGTGCCAGCAGTGAAGTCGGAGATACGCAGTATTTT. This sequence encodes CASSEVGDTQYF.